Listed below are T cell receptor beta chains from one sample, sequenced in a study of cytomegalovirus exposure and HLA in healthy donors. TCRdb's table, derived via immunoSEQ multiplex PCR, lists solely in-frame clones and lacks some. In the table there are approximately 80,000 clones, around 78% of which are singletons. Input material: PBMCs. Receptors were obtained from a male donor in good health and CMV-seropositive. CDR3s leave out the opening cysteine and the closing phenylalanine or tryptophan. Some rows mark clone size as missing; the rest say once, few, many or name a class of expanded clone.

V: TRBV28; size: .; CDR3: ATRLAGGNEQF
V: TRBV30; size: .; CDR3: GSGRSGRTDTQY
V: TRBV15; size: .; CDR3: ATSEGARAGEQF
V: TRBV10-3; size: once; CDR3: AISGGLAGGRNIQY
V: TRBV5-4; size: .; CDR3: ASSVDSRSRYEQY
V: TRBV30; size: .; CDR3: AWSIDRGRETQY
V: TRBV28; size: .; CDR3: ASSFGTPSYEQY
V: TRBV5-6; size: .; CDR3: ASSPRGLAVLYNEQF
V: TRBV7-6; size: .; CDR3: ASSFRLAGGGNEQF
V: TRBV14; size: .; CDR3: ASSHPASDEQF